This T cell receptor (beta chain) was sequenced in a study of T cell responses to AZD1222 COVID-19 vaccine. The assay was immunoSEQ multiplex PCR, and TCRdb's table has in-frame clones only and misses some. The data show about 150,000 clones, with roughly 85% seen just once and around 0.99% held by the top ten. The germline gives CDR1 LNHDA, CDR2 SQIVND (reference sequence). V dropped 5 bases and J dropped 3 bases, with 11 bases sitting between them. There are 13 residues in the CDR3. This clonotype originated in an adult who received the AZD1222 COVID-19 vaccine. The chain has TRBV19 and TRBJ2-7; D possibly matches TRBD1 or TRBD2 (6 bases each). Here the sequenced sample was peripheral blood, taken 28 days after the second AZD1222 dose. The CDR3 nucleotides are TGTGCCAGTAGTCAAAGGGGGGACTACGAGCAGTACTTC. Translating gives CASSQRGDYEQYF. The full variable domain, completed using reference TRBV19 and TRBJ2-7, is DGGITQSPKYLFRKEGQNVTLSCEQNLNHDAMYWYRQDPGQGLRLIYYSQIVNDFQKGDIAEGYSVSREKKESFPLTVTSAQKNPTAFYLCASSQRGDYEQYFGPGTRLTVT.